These T cell receptor beta chains were read from a single sample in a study of cytomegalovirus exposure and HLA in healthy donors. Assay: immunoSEQ multiplex PCR; the TCRdb copy retains only in-frame clones and omits some. This table lists 150,000 or so clones. The sequenced material came from PBMCs. These receptors originate from a woman aged 50 to 60 in good health and CMV-seronegative. Each CDR3 is given with its conserved first and last residue. Each record gives: D gene, CDR3 length, V gene, J gene, CDR3 protein, CDR3 DNA. A D gene is named only where the DNA matches it firmly.

-,14,TRBV4-2,TRBJ1-1,CASSQEGRNTEAFF,TGTGCCAGCAGCCAAGAAGGGAGGAACACTGAAGCTTTCTTT
-,12,TRBV15,TRBJ1-1,CATSKRNTEAFF,TGTGCCACCAGCAAGAGGAACACTGAAGCTTTCTTT
TRBD2,14,TRBV30,TRBJ2-5,CAGGGSSGGETQYF,TGTGCCGGGGGGGGGTCTAGCGGGGGAGAGACCCAGTACTTC
-,13,TRBV30,TRBJ1-2,CAWKPGTTYGYTF,TGTGCCTGGAAGCCAGGGACTACCTATGGCTACACCTTC
-,13,TRBV19,TRBJ2-2,CASRPGSTGELFF,TGTGCCAGTAGGCCGGGATCAACCGGGGAGCTGTTTTTT
TRBD1,15,TRBV6-1,TRBJ1-5,CASSEPGAGGLPQHF,TGTGCCAGCAGTGAACCCGGGGCAGGGGGATTGCCCCAGCATTTT
TRBD1,13,TRBV30,TRBJ1-6,CAWEGQGKSPLHF,TGTGCCTGGGAGGGACAGGGGAAGTCACCCCTCCACTTT
-,13,TRBV7-9,TRBJ2-7,CASSLEGGGVQYF,TGTGCCAGCAGCTTAGAGGGAGGGGGGGTCCAGTACTTC
-,14,TRBV5-5,TRBJ1-5,CASSLEGGNQPQHF,TGTGCCAGCAGCTTGGAAGGGGGAAATCAGCCCCAGCATTTT
-,16,TRBV19,TRBJ1-3,CASSKLQSSSGNTIYF,TGTGCCAGTAGTAAGTTACAGAGTTCTTCTGGAAACACCATATATTTT
TRBD1,11,TRBV30,TRBJ1-1,CAGHRGTEAFF,TGTGCCGGCCACAGGGGAACTGAAGCTTTCTTT
TRBD2,15,TRBV28,TRBJ2-3,CASSSRLAGTDTQYF,TGTGCCAGCAGTTCTAGACTAGCGGGGACAGATACGCAGTATTTT
TRBD2,15,TRBV4-1,TRBJ2-7,CASSQVDGRRYEQYF,TGCGCCAGCAGCCAAGTAGACGGGAGGAGGTACGAGCAGTACTTC
-,13,TRBV10-3,TRBJ1-2,CAISESAGEGYTF,TGTGCCATCAGTGAGTCGGCAGGGGAAGGCTACACCTTC
TRBD1,16,TRBV18,TRBJ1-1,CASSLTGLAMNTEAFF,TGTGCCAGCTCACTGACAGGGCTTGCAATGAACACTGAAGCTTTCTTT
TRBD2,18,TRBV28,TRBJ2-1,CASSFGGFASGRYNEQFF,TGTGCCAGCAGTTTTGGGGGATTCGCTAGCGGGAGGTACAATGAGCAGTTCTTC
-,16,TRBV6-1,TRBJ2-7,CASSGRDSGRSYEQYF,TGTGCCAGCAGTGGCCGGGACTCAGGACGATCCTACGAGCAGTACTTC
-,14,TRBV4-1,TRBJ1-1,CASSQDLQGTEAFF,TGCGCCAGCAGCCAAGATCTTCAGGGCACTGAAGCTTTCTTT
TRBD1,16,TRBV4-2,TRBJ1-6,CASSFGQGRNNSPLHF,TGTGCCAGCAGCTTCGGACAGGGGCGAAATAATTCACCCCTCCACTTT
TRBD1,14,TRBV15,TRBJ1-5,CATSRTGDNQPQHF,TGTGCCACCAGCAGGACAGGGGATAACCAGCCCCAGCATTTT
-,15,TRBV18,TRBJ1-1,CASSHPSRADTEAFF,TGTGCCAGCTCACACCCCTCGAGGGCGGACACTGAAGCTTTCTTT
-,15,TRBV6-1,TRBJ2-7,CASRGFLGGDYEQYF,TGTGCCAGCAGGGGCTTTCTAGGGGGGGACTACGAGCAGTACTTC
-,14,TRBV5-1,TRBJ1-3,CASTEGDSGNTIYF,TGCGCCAGCACCGAGGGTGACTCTGGAAACACCATATATTTT
-,14,TRBV19,TRBJ1-2,CASTYSQGSSGYTF,TGTGCCAGTACCTATTCTCAGGGATCGAGTGGCTACACCTTC
TRBD1,13,TRBV29-1,TRBJ2-7,CSFRTGIAYEQYF,TGCAGCTTTAGGACAGGGATTGCCTACGAGCAGTACTTC
TRBD1,13,TRBV30,TRBJ1-1,CAWTWDSGVEAFF,TGTGCCTGGACTTGGGACAGTGGAGTTGAAGCTTTCTTT
TRBD1,13,TRBV6-1,TRBJ2-5,CASRAGGQETQYF,TGTGCCAGCAGGGCAGGGGGCCAAGAGACCCAGTACTTC
TRBD1,15,TRBV19,TRBJ1-2,CASSRTGDSNYGYTF,TGTGCCAGTAGCAGGACAGGGGACTCTAACTATGGCTACACCTTC
-,14,TRBV6-1,TRBJ1-2,CASSLEPGDYGYTF,TGTGCCAGCAGTTTAGAGCCCGGGGACTATGGCTACACCTTC
TRBD1,17,TRBV12-5,TRBJ1-4,CASGSPGQGPTNEKLFF,TGTGCTAGTGGTTCCCCAGGACAGGGCCCAACTAATGAAAAACTGTTTTTT
-,12,TRBV19,TRBJ1-2,CASKRGNYGYTF,TGTGCCAGTAAAAGGGGAAACTATGGCTACACCTTC
-,16,TRBV6-5,TRBJ2-1,CASSSIPGSTYNEQFF,TGTGCCAGCAGTTCCATCCCCGGGAGTACCTACAATGAGCAGTTCTTC
-,14,TRBV6-5,TRBJ1-6,CASSVRDFNSPLHF,TGTGCCAGCAGTGTCCGGGACTTCAATTCACCCCTCCACTTT
-,16,TRBV7-8,TRBJ2-7,CASSAIPGYDTYEQYF,TGTGCCAGCAGCGCCATCCCAGGGTACGATACCTACGAGCAGTACTTC
TRBD1,13,TRBV25-1,TRBJ1-4,CASAHGTGEKLFF,TGTGCCAGCGCACACGGGACAGGAGAAAAACTGTTTTTT
-,12,TRBV2,TRBJ2-7,CASSVSRQGQYF,TGTGCCAGCAGTGTGTCCCGGCAGGGGCAGTACTTC
TRBD1,14,TRBV6-6,TRBJ1-4,CASSYPTGEGKLFF,TGTGCCAGCAGTTACCCGACAGGGGAGGGAAAACTGTTTTTT
-,16,TRBV7-2,TRBJ1-6,CASSFPIQARNSPLHF,TGTGCCAGCAGCTTTCCAATACAGGCCCGAAATTCACCCCTCCACTTT
-,12,TRBV30,TRBJ1-1,CAWVGGNTEAFF,TGTGCCTGGGTGGGGGGGAACACTGAAGCTTTCTTT
TRBD1,14,TRBV19,TRBJ1-1,CASSLDRVYTEAFF,TGTGCCAGTAGTCTGGACAGGGTTTATACTGAAGCTTTCTTT
TRBD1,18,TRBV7-6,TRBJ2-1,CASSLAARGQGLYNEQFF,TGTGCCAGCAGCTTAGCAGCACGAGGACAGGGGCTCTACAATGAGCAGTTCTTC